The clone carrying this TCR beta chain has just a few counts. This specimen comes from a study of blood T cell repertoires in COVID-19. As for the study in general: The United States, Italy and Spain supplied acute and convalescent COVID-19 samples. T cells, B-cell-depleted T cells, or PBMCs supplied cDNA or gDNA.

Germline V lookup: CDR1 MRHNA, CDR2 SNTAGT. This CDR3 has 14 residues. Trimming left V 3 bases short and J 3 bases short, with 8 bases between. Clones were sequenced by immunoSEQ multiplex PCR, and TCRdb holds only the in-frame ones, with some missing. The data contain 100,000 or so clones, about 80% of them seen just once; the ten biggest clones take up roughly 11%. V usage is TRBV6-4 and J usage is TRBJ2-2, with D uncertain. The source of this sequence is a man aged 70 or older with active or convalescent COVID-19. Source material: peripheral blood. The CDR3 region is CASSDWADTGELFF. The CDR3, as DNA: TGTGCCAGCAGTGATTGGGCAGACACCGGGGAGCTGTTTTTT.